One and the same sample provided the 8 T cell receptor beta chains below, sequenced in a study of a mutant IDH1 vaccine in newly diagnosed glioma. Documented time point: baseline, week 1 (first vaccination visit). As to treatment: pre-vaccination baseline after standard-of-care therapy. TCRdb's copy holds only in-frame clones and misses some; the assay was immunoSEQ multiplex PCR. Of around 50,000 clones listed, more than 80% were seen once; the top ten hold less than 3%. Sequenced material: PBMCs, taken from a glioma patient treated with radiotherapy, temozolomide or both. These receptors were obtained from a man between 35 and 55 years old with glioma.

V usage is TRBV21-1 and J usage is TRBJ2-7; the D call of TRBD2 is as the table states it, not checked on the DNA. TRBV21-1 is labeled a pseudogene. The CDR3 runs to 15 residues. For the CDR3, the DNA is TGTGCCAGCAGCCCCAGTCTGGGACTAGAGGACGAGCAGTACTTC. This encodes CASSPSLGLEDEQYF.

This rearrangement joins TRBV27 to TRBJ2-4; 7 positions match TRBD1. CDR3 length: 17 amino acids. CDR1 is MNHEY, CDR2 SMNVEV, per germline (reference sequence). V lost 2 bases and J lost 5; bases outside the gene matches: 12. The CDR3 DNA reads as TGTGCCAGCAGTTTACAACCGGGACAGCCTCCCGAAAACATTCAGTACTTC. This codes for CASSLQPGQPPENIQYF.

V and J are TRBV7-3 and TRBJ2-5; maybe TRBD2 (6 bases). This CDR3 is built from 19 residues. Germline CDR1 reads SGHTA; CDR2 reads FQGTGA. The ends were cut back, 11 bases at V and 5 bases at J, with 36 bases in the middle. In DNA form, the CDR3 reads TGTGCCGGACTTAGAGGCGAGAAACTAGCAGCGGCAGGAAGGGAGACCCAGTACTTC. Translation gives CAGLRGEKLAAAGRETQYF.

The J gene is TRBJ1-1, the V gene TRBV27; the D is unclear. The germline V gene encodes CDR1 MNHEY and CDR2 SMNVEV (reference sequence). The CDR3 loop spans 11 amino acids. Trimming cost V 8 bases and J 5 bases, with 9 bases left between them. The CDR3 region is CASRRSTEAFF. CDR3 bases: TGTGCCAGCCGTCGAAGTACTGAAGCTTTCTTT.

The chain couples TRBV2 to TRBJ1-1, with TRBD1 matching 7 bases. CDR3 length: 14 amino acids. Per germline, CDR1 SNHLY and CDR2 FYNNEI. The V gene end was trimmed by 7 bases and the J gene end by 1 base; junction bases not matched to a gene: 6. CDR3 protein: CASTETGSNTEAFF. The DNA of the CDR3 is TGTGCCAGCACCGAGACAGGGTCGAACACTGAAGCTTTCTTT.

This clone appeared a single time. The genes are TRBV5-4 and TRBJ2-3; 10 nucleotides agree with TRBD2. CDR1 is SGHNT, CDR2 YYREEE, per germline (reference sequence). This CDR3 spans 17 amino acids. J lost 0 bases, V lost 4 bases, and 8 bases had no gene match. The CDR3 spells CASSRTSGSASTDTQYF. CDR3 DNA: TGTGCCAGCAGCCGGACTAGCGGTAGTGCTAGCACAGATACGCAGTATTTT.

V gene TRBV5-5 combines with J gene TRBJ2-7; 8 bases are a match to TRBD2. V lost 3 bases to trimming and J lost 6 bases; unmatched junction nucleotides: 11. The CDR3 is made up of 15 amino acids. Germline V lookup: CDR1 SGHKS, CDR2 YYEKEE (reference sequence). Here the CDR3 DNA reads TGTGCCAGCAGCTGGGAACGGGAGGGCCGGGGCGAGCAGTACTTC. Protein: CASSWEREGRGEQYF.

The chain recombines TRBV28 with TRBJ2-7; unclear D gene. This CDR3 spans 13 amino acids. The germline V and J ends were trimmed by 2 bases and 2 bases, with 7 bases remaining between them. Germline CDR1 MDHEN, CDR2 SYDVKM. This chain's CDR3 is CASSLAFTYEQYF. The CDR3 DNA reads TGTGCCAGCAGTTTAGCCTTTACCTACGAGCAGTACTTC.